This T cell receptor (beta chain) appears in the sequencing data of a study of T cell responses to AZD1222 COVID-19 vaccine. The study's findings and limits: Most donors were white British, females outnumbered males, and clonal diversity was possibly underestimated. Nearly half of the spike-specific TCRs reportedly recognize variant regions that carry no mutations. After the peak T cell response, and only then, were repertoires sampled. Among vaccine-associated CD4 TCRs, coverage spanned spike, with dominance at 160-218 and 743-854.

Germline assignment: CDR1 SGHTA and CDR2 FQGTGA. Trimming cost V 1 base and J 10 bases; bases outside gene matches: 7. The CDR3 extends over 15 amino acids. Of note for this clone: What it binds is unknown.

Produced via immunoSEQ multiplex PCR; TCRdb's table is partial and in-frame only. The sample has 190,000 or so clones, around 90% seen once. This specimen was peripheral blood, taken 28 days after the second AZD1222 dose. The TCR comes from an adult who received the AZD1222 COVID-19 vaccine. The chain has TRBV7-3 and TRBJ2-1; 10 bases match TRBD2. Here the CDR3 DNA reads TGTGCCAGCAGCTTAAATCTAGCGGGAGCTCAGGAGCAGTTCTTC. It encodes CASSLNLAGAQEQFF.